Listed here are 28 T cell receptor beta chains from one sample, sequenced in a study of Ad26.COV2.S vaccination and SARS-CoV-2 variants. The assay was immunoSEQ multiplex PCR, and TCRdb's table has in-frame clones only and misses some. In the table there are 350,000 to 450,000 clones, approximately 81% of which are singletons. Treatment described: some 20 received Ad26.COV2.S at low or high dose, single or two shots; 5 received placebo; per-sample allocation not given. Sample collection was performed on day 63 after the first vaccine or placebo injection. The material was peripheral blood, obtained in a trial of Ad26.COV2.S vaccine versus placebo. These receptors were collected from a person aged 18 to 59 who received the Ad26.COV2.S COVID-19 vaccine or a placebo.

The rearrangement links TRBV7-2 to TRBJ2-2, with no clear D. Germline-derived CDR1 and CDR2 are SGHTA and FQGNSA. V lost 7 bases and J 1 base, leaving 16 bases between the germline ends. The CDR3 is 16 amino acids. The CDR3 coding sequence is TGTGCCAGCAACCCTTTCCTCTTGCGGAACACCGGGGAGCTGTTTTTT. As protein: CASNPFLLRNTGELFF.

The chain employs TRBV3-1 (or the pseudogene TRBV3-2) and TRBJ2-2; 9 positions match TRBD1. This CDR3 contains 15 residues. Germline V gives CDR1 LGHDT, CDR2 YNNKEL (reference sequence). The V and J ends lost 2 bases and 4 bases, in that order; junction bases with no gene match: 2. In DNA form, the CDR3 reads TGTGCCAGCAGCCAAAGGGACAGGGTCACCGGGGAGCTGTTTTTT. It specifies CASSQRDRVTGELFF.

The CDR3 DNA reads as TGTGCCAGCAGCGCCGGAGCATATAGCAATCAGCCCCAGCATTTT. It is translated as CASSAGAYSNQPQHF. This rearrangement joins TRBV7-2 to TRBJ1-5; D not resolved. Germline assignment: CDR1 SGHTA and CDR2 FQGNSA. The V gene lost 5 bases and the J gene lost 0 bases, with 11 bases spanning the gap. This CDR3 has 15 residues. The full variable domain, in which reference TRBV7-2 and TRBJ1-5 provide the parts outside the CDR3, is GAGVSQSPSNKVTEKGKDVELRCDPISGHTALYWYRQSLGQGLEFLIYFQGNSAPDKSGLPSDRFSAERTGGSVSTLTIQRTQQEDSAVYLCASSAGAYSNQPQHFGDGTRLSIL.

V is TRBV5-1 and J is TRBJ2-3; no reliable D call. Trimming took off 7 bases at V and 0 bases at J, with 15 bases between the two ends. This CDR3 contains 15 residues. The germline CDR1 and CDR2 sequences are SGHRS and YFSETQ. The CDR3 protein is CASGRSAVSTDTQYF. The CDR3 nucleotides are TGCGCCAGCGGCCGCTCGGCGGTTAGCACAGATACGCAGTATTTT.

The chain couples TRBV3-1 (or the pseudogene TRBV3-2) to TRBJ2-5; D perhaps matches TRBD2 (5 bases). Trimming left V 4 bases short and J 5 bases short, with 17 bases between. There are 15 residues in the CDR3. Per the germline V gene, CDR1 is LGHDT and CDR2 is YNNKEL (reference sequence). The CDR3 coding sequence is TGTGCCAGCAGCCCCCTCGGACTCCCCGGGGAGACCCAGTACTTC. Amino acid sequence: CASSPLGLPGETQYF.

This clone was seen a single time. The V and J genes are TRBV29-1 and TRBJ2-1; D remains ambiguous. With 8 bases removed from V and 1 base from J, the gap between germline ends came to 3 bases. From germline, CDR1 is SQVTM and CDR2 ANQGSEA. The CDR3 length is 10 residues. The DNA of the CDR3 is TGCAGCTTTTCCTACAATGAGCAGTTCTTC. It yields the protein CSFSYNEQFF.

CDR3 bases: TGCGCCAGCAGCCAAGAGGACAGGGGGGATCACATTCAGTACTTC. It encodes CASSQEDRGDHIQYF. The V call is TRBV4-3, the J call TRBJ2-4; TRBD1 agrees at 10 bases. This CDR3 spans 15 amino acids. From germline, CDR1 is LGHNA and CDR2 YSLEER. V was clipped by 0 bases and J by 8 bases; unmatched bases: 4.

This rearrangement joins TRBV7-2 to TRBJ2-2; TRBD1 might be the D (7 bases). CDR1 and CDR2 from the germline V gene are SGHTA and FQGNSA. Deletions cut 1 base from V and 6 bases from J, with 9 bases between. There are 14 residues in the CDR3. The CDR3 DNA reads TGTGCCAGCAGCTTAGTCAGGGGGGCCGGGGAGCTGTTTTTT. This codes for CASSLVRGAGELFF.

V is TRBV11-2 and J is TRBJ2-7; 10 bases map to TRBD1. Germline V gene sequence: CDR1 SGHAT, CDR2 FQNNGV. Trimming removed 1 base from V and 3 bases from J; junction bases left unmatched: 3. The CDR3 totals 15 residues. The CDR3 sequence: CASSLGGQGVYEQYF. The DNA for the CDR3 is TGTGCCAGCAGCTTAGGTGGACAGGGGGTCTACGAGCAGTACTTC.

V and J are TRBV6-5 and TRBJ2-5, with TRBD2 matching over 12 bases. The germline V gene encodes CDR1 MNHEY and CDR2 SVGAGI. The CDR3 is 15 amino acids. The V segment lost 0 bases and the J segment 9 bases; nucleotides outside the gene matches: 5. CDR3 region: CASSYSLAGGVSQYF. CDR3 DNA sequence: TGTGCCAGCAGTTACTCACTAGCGGGGGGTGTGTCCCAGTACTTC.

The gene calls are TRBV7-2 and TRBJ2-7, with 9 nucleotides matching TRBD1. V lost 5 bases to trimming and J lost 5 bases; unmatched junction nucleotides: 7. Per the germline V gene, CDR1 is SGHTA and CDR2 is FQGNSA. This CDR3 has 14 amino acids. CDR3: CASSPLGTGNEQYF. CDR3 nucleotides: TGTGCCAGCAGCCCCCTAGGGACAGGGAACGAGCAGTACTTC.

The chain links TRBV3-1 (or the pseudogene TRBV3-2) to TRBJ2-7; D might be TRBD1 or TRBD2, each matching 5 bases. There are 15 residues in the CDR3. V gave up 1 base and J gave up 3 bases, with 13 bases separating them. Germline V lookup: CDR1 LGHDT, CDR2 YNNKEL (reference sequence). This chain's CDR3 is CASSQVWGLGYEQYF. CDR3 sequence (DNA): TGTGCCAGCAGCCAAGTATGGGGGTTAGGCTACGAGCAGTACTTC.

This chain links TRBV28 with TRBJ2-1, with 7 nucleotides matching TRBD2. The germline CDR1 and CDR2 sequences are MDHEN and SYDVKM. The CDR3 contains 16 residues. With V trimmed by 7 bases and J by 3 bases, 12 bases remained unmatched. This CDR3 reads CASTTPREVGYNEQFF. The CDR3, as DNA: TGTGCCAGCACCACCCCCCGGGAGGTCGGCTACAATGAGCAGTTCTTC.

The chain links TRBV23-1 to TRBJ2-2; D could derive from TRBD1 or TRBD2 (5 bases each). TRBV23-1 falls under the ORF class, with uncertain function. The germline V and J ends were trimmed by 7 bases and 6 bases, with 18 bases remaining between them. This CDR3 has 15 residues. The CDR3 spells CASTTGTLHPGELFF. The DNA of the CDR3 is TGCGCCAGCACGACCGGGACCCTACATCCCGGGGAGCTGTTTTTT.

The chain carries TRBV27 and TRBJ2-7, with 7 bases matching TRBD2. CDR1 and CDR2 (germline): MNHEY, SMNVEV (reference sequence). The CDR3 covers 15 residues. Unmatched junction bases numbered 13, after V lost 5 bases and J lost 6 bases. The CDR3 DNA reads as TGTGCCAGCAGTCCGTATAAGGGAGGGATCAGCGAGCAGTACTTC. Its translation: CASSPYKGGISEQYF.

The chain combines TRBV7-9 with TRBJ2-7; D gene unclear. V was shortened by 1 base and J by 4 bases, with 11 bases between the two germline ends. The germline CDR1 and CDR2 sequences are SEHNR and FQNEAQ (reference sequence). The CDR3 covers 14 residues. The CDR3: CASSLDLGWYEQYF. CDR3 DNA sequence: TGTGCCAGCAGCTTAGATCTCGGGTGGTACGAGCAGTACTTC.

V is TRBV27 and J is TRBJ1-2; D might be TRBD1 (6 bases). This CDR3 has 14 amino acids. CDR1 and CDR2 from the germline V gene are MNHEY and SMNVEV (reference sequence). V was trimmed by 6 bases and J by 3 bases, leaving 14 bases between them. CDR3 DNA: TGTGCCAGCAGGACGAGGGGGGCCTACTATGGCTACACCTTC. This encodes CASRTRGAYYGYTF.

The chain carries TRBV2 and TRBJ2-3; TRBD2 might be the D (6 bases). The germline V and J ends were trimmed by 4 bases and 5 bases, with 16 bases remaining between them. Germline V CDR1 and CDR2: SNHLY, FYNNEI. This CDR3 region has 15 residues. CDR3 residues: CASSVLGLGIDTQYF. The CDR3 nucleotides are TGTGCCAGCAGTGTTTTGGGACTGGGCATAGATACGCAGTATTTT.

In DNA form, the CDR3 reads TGTGCCAGCAGCCGGGGAGTCCCCCGGGGCGGGGCGCAGTTCTTC. This sequence encodes CASSRGVPRGGAQFF. The V and J genes are TRBV27 and TRBJ2-1; tentatively, D is TRBD2 (6 bases). The germline V gene has CDR1 MNHEY and CDR2 SMNVEV (reference sequence). This CDR3 has 15 residues. The V end lost 6 bases, the J end lost 12 bases, and 24 bases lay between the germline ends.

CDR3: CASSEQGATTEAFF. For the CDR3, the DNA is TGTGCCAGCAGTGAACAGGGGGCAACCACTGAAGCTTTCTTT. The chain carries TRBV6-1 and TRBJ1-1, with 8 bases lining up with TRBD1. CDR1 is MNHNS, CDR2 SASEGT, per germline. V dropped 2 bases and J dropped 4; count of bases not matched to a gene: 3. CDR3 length: 14 residues.

The chain has TRBV27 and TRBJ1-4; 10 bases align to TRBD1. V gave up 5 bases and J gave up 2 bases; unmatched junction bases: 8. Germline lookup yields CDR1 MNHEY and CDR2 SMNVEV (reference sequence). The CDR3 has 17 residues. The CDR3 loop reads CASSPRDRGTTNEKLFF. For the CDR3, the DNA is TGTGCCAGCAGTCCACGGGACAGGGGCACGACTAATGAAAAACTGTTTTTT. Using reference TRBV27 and TRBJ1-4 for the parts outside the CDR3, the full variable domain is EAQVTQNPRYLITVTGKKLTVTCSQNMNHEYMSWYRQDPGLGLRQIYYSMNVEVTDKGDVPEGYKVSRKEKRNFPLILESPSPNQTSLYFCASSPRDRGTTNEKLFFGSGTQLSVL.

The rearrangement joins TRBV5-5 to TRBJ2-5, with D possibly TRBD2 on 5 matching bases. Trimming pared 2 bases from V and 4 bases from J, leaving 15 bases between. Germline V gene lookup returns CDR1 SGHKS and CDR2 YYEKEE (reference sequence). The length of the CDR3 is 15 residues. The CDR3 DNA follows: TGTGCCAGCAGCTTTCTTACAGTTGGGAGAGAGACCCAGTACTTC. It specifies CASSFLTVGRETQYF.

This chain links TRBV19 with TRBJ2-7; no firm D call. The length of the CDR3 is 14 residues. Per germline, CDR1 LNHDA and CDR2 SQIVND (reference sequence). V lost 6 bases to trimming and J lost 0 bases, with 12 bases between them. In DNA form, the CDR3 reads TGTGCCAGTAGACGGGTTTCCAGCTCCTACGAGCAGTACTTC. Its protein product is CASRRVSSSYEQYF.

This clone was seen a handful of times. The V call is TRBV18, the J call TRBJ2-3, with 9 bases matching TRBD2. The CDR3 spans 17 residues. Germline CDR1 is KGHSH and CDR2 is LQKENI. With V trimmed by 3 bases and J by 1 base, 8 bases remained unmatched. In DNA, the CDR3 is TGTGCCAGCTCACCGTCTTTGCGGGAGGGCGGCACAGATACGCAGTATTTT. The encoded protein is CASSPSLREGGTDTQYF. The full variable domain, in which reference TRBV18 and TRBJ2-3 provide the parts outside the CDR3, is NAGVMQNPRHLVRRRGQEARLRCSPMKGHSHVYWYRQLPEEGLKFMVYLQKENIIDESGMPKERFSAEFPKEGPSILRIQQVVRGDSAAYFCASSPSLREGGTDTQYFGPGTRLTVL.

This clone has just one count. The gene calls are TRBV12-3 or TRBV12-4 and TRBJ1-2; D unclear. The CDR3 has 13 amino acids. V lost 8 bases and J 1 base, leaving 11 bases between the germline ends. CDR3 coding DNA: TGTGCCAGCGCTCGGGGTCGTAACTATGGCTACACCTTC. Its protein is CASARGRNYGYTF.

The rearrangement uses TRBV7-9 and TRBJ2-7; 8 bases map to TRBD1. The germline V gene has CDR1 SEHNR and CDR2 FQNEAQ (reference sequence). The trim removed 6 bases at V and 4 bases at J, leaving 8 bases unmatched. The CDR3 is made up of 14 amino acids. CDR3 sequence (DNA): TGTGCCAGCAGACGTGGACAGGGCCCTTACGAGCAGTACTTC. Its protein is CASRRGQGPYEQYF.

This clone appeared a single time. The chain couples TRBV9 to TRBJ2-3; 8 nucleotides match TRBD1. J lost 2 bases, V lost 2 bases, and 4 bases had no gene match. This CDR3 is built from 15 residues. Germline lookup yields CDR1 SGDLS and CDR2 YYNGEE. The CDR3 nucleotides are TGTGCCAGCAGCGTCCCGGACAGGGTCACAGATACGCAGTATTTT. Protein sequence: CASSVPDRVTDTQYF.

This rearrangement joins TRBV5-8 to TRBJ1-3; no clear D gene. Trimming took off 0 bases at V and 0 bases at J, with 10 bases between the two ends. CDR3 length: 16 residues. The germline CDR1 and CDR2 sequences are SGHTS and YDEGEE. CDR3 nucleotide sequence: TGTGCCAGCAGCTTGGTTATAGCGGTCTCTGGAAACACCATATATTTT. It translates to CASSLVIAVSGNTIYF.